This TCR beta chain emerged from a study of breast tumors, draining lymph nodes, adjacent tissues. Study-wide results and caveats: Tumor TCR diversity was below lymph nodes but above nontumor tissue. Data fit most tumor T cells coming from lymph node, expanding in tumor.

This clonotype was observed a handful of times. What it recognizes is unknown. The CDR3 is 13 amino acids. V lost 5 bases and J 4 bases, leaving 9 bases between the germline ends. The lymph nodes were axillary draining lymph nodes from breast cancer patients. TCRdb re-called the multiplex PCR reads with MiXCR, one entry per CDR3 protein. The repertoire includes around 150,000 distinct CDR3 sequences, approximately 20% of them detected once, and roughly 2.6% sits in the top ten. The TCR comes from a female donor with breast cancer. Some clones in this sample may be carry-over from other donors' samples. The specimen sequenced was axillary lymph node tissue. The V and J genes are TRBV12-3 or TRBV12-4 and TRBJ1-5; no definite D call. The CDR3 sequence is CASSPQENQPQHF. CDR3 nucleotides: TGTGCCAGCAGTCCCCAGGAAAATCAGCCCCAGCATTTT.